This T cell receptor beta chain was obtained from a study of patients and donors after allogeneic stem cell transplantation (dated by TCRdb to 2020 to 2022). The CDR3 starts with the cysteine, ends with the phenylalanine, and has 11 residues. Left in the record is the CDR3 DNA by itself, 33 bases read in frame from the first base. Sequences SGHVS (CDR1) and FQNEAQ (CDR2) are obtained from the germline V gene. V is reduced by 4 bases and J by 9 bases, leaving a spacing of 7 bases between them. The table lists this clonotype with a few counts. The antigen it recognizes is unknown. It has no much larger one-base neighbor in the sample; base qualities were not kept. Library preparation was by RT-PCR. Sequencing used a NextSeq 550. TCRdb reanalyzed the raw reads on its own, using fastp at Q25 for trimming and MiXCR for clone calling, and kept in-frame beta chains. Each record represents a unique CDR3 protein, reported with the most common genes and DNA among its rows. The sample table lists about 74,000 distinct CDR3 sequences, more than 20% of them with a count of one. More than 25% of the sample belongs to the ten largest clones.

The V and J segments used are TRBV7-8 and TRBJ2-1, with a tentative D gene TRBD1 over 6 matching bases. This sequence originates from a human donor who was either an allogeneic HSCT recipient or a stem cell or donor lymphocyte infusion donor (not recorded which). It is not recorded whose cells these are; they may come from a transplant donor. Sequencing was done on a sample of blood, either unsorted or a sorted T cell fraction (not recorded which). The DNA sequence is as follows: TGTGCCAGCAGCTCCAGGGGTGAGCAGTTCTTC. Its translation reads: CASSSRGEQFF.